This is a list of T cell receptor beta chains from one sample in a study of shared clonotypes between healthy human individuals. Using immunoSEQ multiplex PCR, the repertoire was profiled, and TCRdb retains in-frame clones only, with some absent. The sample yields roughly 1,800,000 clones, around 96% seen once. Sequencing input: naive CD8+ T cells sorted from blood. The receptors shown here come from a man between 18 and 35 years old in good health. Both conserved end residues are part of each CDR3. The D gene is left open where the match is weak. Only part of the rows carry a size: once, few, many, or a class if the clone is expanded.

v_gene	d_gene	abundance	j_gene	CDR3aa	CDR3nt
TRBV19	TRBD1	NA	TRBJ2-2	CASRLDRGSTGELFF	TGTGCCAGTAGACTAGACAGGGGGAGCACCGGGGAGCTGTTTTTT
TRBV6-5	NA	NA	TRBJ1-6	CASSYLTDNSPLHF	TGTGCCAGCAGTTACCTCACGGATAATTCACCCCTCCACTTT
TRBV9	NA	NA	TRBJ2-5	CASSVGPAETQYF	TGTGCCAGCAGCGTAGGACCGGCGGAGACCCAGTACTTC
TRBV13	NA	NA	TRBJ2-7	CASSPRDRHYEQYF	TGTGCCAGCAGCCCCCGGGACCGCCACTACGAGCAGTACTTC
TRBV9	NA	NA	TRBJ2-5	CASSVAGGGLETQYF	TGTGCCAGCAGCGTAGCTGGAGGGGGCTTAGAGACCCAGTACTTC
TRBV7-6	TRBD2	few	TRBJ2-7	CASSLGLAGYYEQYF	TGTGCCAGCAGCCTCGGACTAGCGGGATACTACGAGCAGTACTTC
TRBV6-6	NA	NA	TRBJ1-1	CASSYSENTEAFF	TGTGCCAGCAGTTACTCGGAGAACACTGAAGCTTTCTTT
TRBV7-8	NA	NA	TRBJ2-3	CASSPGKATDTQYF	TGTGCCAGCAGCCCGGGTAAGGCGACAGATACGCAGTATTTT
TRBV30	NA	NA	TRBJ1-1	CAWRQENTEAFF	TGTGCCTGGAGACAGGAAAACACTGAAGCTTTCTTT
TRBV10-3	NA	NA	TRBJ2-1	CAITPTGNNEQFF	TGTGCCATCACCCCCACGGGGAACAATGAGCAGTTCTTC
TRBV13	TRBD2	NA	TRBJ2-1	CASSFPQRDKNNEQFF	TGTGCCAGCAGTTTCCCCCAGCGGGATAAAAACAATGAGCAGTTCTTC
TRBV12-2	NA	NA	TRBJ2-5	CASRSRDPRQETQYF	TGTGCAAGTCGCTCCCGGGACCCTCGCCAAGAGACCCAGTACTTC
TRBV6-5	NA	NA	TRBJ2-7	CASSSSDRAIYEQYF	NA
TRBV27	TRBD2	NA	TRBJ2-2	CASTQRGGTGELFF	TGTGCCAGCACCCAGCGGGGGGGAACCGGGGAGCTGTTTTTT
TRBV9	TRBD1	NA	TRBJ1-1	CASSVVGTALNTEAFF	TGTGCCAGCAGCGTAGTCGGGACAGCATTGAACACTGAAGCTTTCTTT
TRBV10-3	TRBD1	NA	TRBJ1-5	CAISRDRELNQPQHF	TGTGCCATCAGCCGGGACAGAGAGTTAAATCAGCCCCAGCATTTT